This paragraph covers one TCR beta chain sequence. 60 Vbeta and 13 Jbeta primers were used in PCR. Data came from immunoSEQ multiplex PCR; TCRdb stores just in-frame clones and leaves some out. Its listing shows 100,000 to 150,000 clones. Everyone who donated was a healthy bone marrow donor. These data originate in a study of cytomegalovirus exposure and HLA in healthy donors. On the study more broadly: Out of 350 to 400 genotyped donors, approximately 84% belonged to the Caucasian-associated ancestry cluster.

CDR1 and CDR2 from the germline V gene are SGHTA and FQGTGA. With 5 bases removed from V and 5 bases from J, the gap between germline ends came to 15 bases. The CDR3 contains 15 residues. The rearrangement links TRBV7-3 to TRBJ2-2, with a possible D match to TRBD2 (6 bases). This sequence originates from a woman aged 40 to 49 in good health and CMV-seronegative. Sequenced material: PBMCs. The chain's CDR3 is CASSPISGVTGELFF. CDR3 DNA sequence: TGTGCCAGCAGCCCTATATCGGGGGTTACCGGGGAGCTGTTTTTT.